The clone carrying this T cell receptor beta chain was found a few times. From germline, CDR1 is SGHRS and CDR2 YFSETQ. The V gene end was trimmed by 4 bases and the J gene end by 2 bases; junction bases not matched to a gene: 8. The CDR3 consists of 15 residues. The record originates from a study of response to subunit inactivated influenza vaccine. One entry per CDR3 protein, called by TCRdb with MiXCR from the RT-PCR reads. The data contain hundreds of thousands of distinct CDR3 sequences, about a tenth of them singletons. The sample here was PBMCs from blood, taken roughly 6 weeks after vaccination. The V and J genes are TRBV5-1 and TRBJ2-5, with 7 bases matching TRBD1. This clonotype was obtained from a man in his forties or fifties who received an inactivated influenza vaccine. The CDR3 nucleotides are TGCGCCAGCAGCGGATTCGGGACAGATCAAGAGACCCAGTACTTC. Translated, it gives CASSGFGTDQETQYF.